The clone carrying this T cell receptor beta chain was picked up a small number of times. These data are taken from a study of CD8+ T cells in alopecia areata. On the study more broadly: The investigators scored severity in treated patients by the percentage of affected scalp area.

Treatment described: oral pan-JAK inhibitor, 5-10 mg twice daily. cDNA prepared by RNA extraction and subsequent reverse transcription served as the template for sequencing. Profiled with immunoSEQ multiplex PCR; TCRdb holds only in-frame clones, not every one. The table includes 200,000 or so clones, roughly 64% detected once. Here the sequenced sample was CD4+ T cells sorted from blood, taken at week 24, from a patient treated with tofacitinib. The source of this sequence is a human donor with alopecia areata.

The chain's CDR3 is CASSLRQGGEQFF. The CDR3 DNA sequence: TGTGCCAGCAGCTTAAGGCAGGGAGGCGAGCAGTTCTTC. The chain combines TRBV7-3 with TRBJ2-1; tentative D call: TRBD2 (6 bases). Germline assignment: CDR1 SGHTA and CDR2 FQGTGA. The V and J ends lost 1 base and 10 bases respectively, with 11 bases between them. This CDR3 is built from 13 residues.